This T cell receptor (beta chain) was profiled in a study of shared clonotypes between healthy human individuals. This clone has a single count. The trim removed 4 bases at V and 6 bases at J, leaving 14 bases unmatched. Germline lookup yields CDR1 SGHNT and CDR2 YYREEE (reference sequence). The CDR3 is 17 amino acids. The DNA input per sorted-subset replicate PCR was roughly 180 ng, corresponding to some 33,000 T cell genomes. Some clones are missing from TCRdb's copy, which holds only in-frame ones; the method was immunoSEQ multiplex PCR. The sample carries fewer than 2.5 million clones, 93% recorded once.

The source material was naive CD4+ T cells from PBMCs. The sample's subset: CD45RA+ positively selected. The origin of this receptor is a man aged 18 to 35 in good health. Some clones in this sample may be carry-over from other donors' samples. V and J are TRBV5-4 and TRBJ2-7, with 12 bases that match TRBD2. CDR3 DNA sequence: TGTGCCAGCAGCCCGCGACTAGCGGGAGTAACCCCCCTCGAGCAGTACTTC. This sequence encodes CASSPRLAGVTPLEQYF.